Below, 5 T cell receptor beta chains from the same sample are listed, as sequenced in a study of tumor-infiltrating lymphocytes in primary liver carcinoma. Extraction of RNA together with DNA used roughly 19-31 mg of unsorted bulk tissue. The investigators made TCR beta cDNA from approximately 500 ng total RNA, using a constant-region primer. The TCR beta library was amplified through three nested multiplex PCR rounds in a modified ARM-PCR procedure. Both of the initial two PCR rounds ran for roughly 10 cycles and employed TRBV1-TRBV30 forward primers alongside a C-beta reverse primer. TCRdb fed the multiplex PCR reads into MiXCR, producing one record per CDR3 protein. Among under 25,000 distinct CDR3 sequences, approximately 77% were seen once, and the ten largest hold about 31%. The sample was liver tumor tissue from sampling region 5. The subset denotes: tumor region T5, tumor centre. These receptors came from a woman aged 25 to 45 with primary liver carcinoma and hepatitis B virus infection.

Comment on this clonotype: At one end, the junction sequence differs from germline, possibly due to a read error. The chain has TRBV29-1 and TRBJ2-7; 12 positions agree with TRBD2. CDR1 SQVTM and CDR2 ANQGSEA come from the germline V gene. There are 15 residues in the CDR3. Here the CDR3 DNA reads TGCAGCGTTGAATGGGGAGAGACTAGCGGGAGTAAGCGGCACTTC. Residues: CSVEWGETSGSKRHF.

Turning to this clonotype: The junction differs from germline at one of its ends, possibly a read error. The chain recombines TRBV12-3 or TRBV12-4 with TRBJ2-3; D perhaps matches TRBD2 (5 bases). This CDR3 spans 15 amino acids. CDR3 bases: TGTGCCAGCAGTTTTCCCTCTTCTAGCATAGATACGCAGTATTTT. This translates into CASSFPSSSIDTQYF.

Concerning this clonotype: Compared with germline, one end of the junction differs, possibly owing to a read error. V usage is TRBV4-2 and J usage is TRBJ2-3; D might be TRBD2 (6 bases). Germline V lookup: CDR1 LGHNA, CDR2 YNFKEQ. The CDR3 runs to 15 residues. CDR3 in amino acids: CASSRNPREFDRQNF. The CDR3, as DNA: TGTGCCAGCAGCCGTAACCCTCGGGAGTTTGATAGGCAGAATTTT.

As regards this clonotype: At one end the junction does not follow the germline gene, possibly because of a read error. The chain employs TRBV11-1 and TRBJ2-1, with 11 bases matching TRBD2. The CDR3 is 15 amino acids. CDR1 is SGHAT and CDR2 is FQDESV in the germline V gene (reference sequence). CDR3 residues: CANRTGTSGDNVQFF. The CDR3 bases are TGTGCCAACAGGACCGGGACTAGCGGTGACAATGTGCAGTTCTTC.

The chain is built from TRBV20-1 and TRBJ2-1, with 11 positions matching TRBD2. Germline V CDR1 and CDR2: DFQATT, SNEGSKA (reference sequence). CDR3 size: 14 residues. The ends lost 6 bases at V and 4 bases at J; junction bases unmatched: 5. DNA for the CDR3: TGCAGTGCCCAACGACTAGCGGGGTACAATGAGCAGTTCTTC. This encodes CSAQRLAGYNEQFF.